Below, 15 T cell receptor beta chains from the same sample are listed, as sequenced in a study of T cells expressing NK-cell markers. TCRdb re-called the 5' RACE reads and shows each CDR3 protein once, DNA omitted. The data include some 120,000 distinct CDR3 sequences; the top ten clones carry around a sixth. The sequenced sample was blood T cells: a sorted CD56 or NKG2C T cell subset, CD4+ or CD8+ T cells, or bulk PBMC T cells (not recorded which). Receptors originate from a woman between 18 and 70 years old in good health.

The chain employs TRBV29-1 and TRBJ2-3; as DNA is missing, the TRBD1 call by TCRdb cannot be tested. CDR3 size: 15 residues. Germline loops: CDR1 SQVTM, CDR2 ANQGSEA. The CDR3 here is CSVEYPDRGTDTQYF.

This chain links TRBV7-2 with TRBJ2-7; there is no DNA to check the TCRdb D call of TRBD2. The germline CDR1 and CDR2 sequences are SGHTA and FQGNSA. The CDR3 contains 16 residues. The CDR3 region is CASSFSMGRAGYEQYF. Using reference TRBV7-2 and TRBJ2-7 for the parts outside the CDR3, the full variable domain is GAGVSQSPSNKVTEKGKDVELRCDPISGHTALYWYRQSLGQGLEFLIYFQGNSAPDKSGLPSDRFSAERTGGSVSTLTIQRTQQEDSAVYLCASSFSMGRAGYEQYFGPGTRLTVT.

V gene TRBV20-1 combines with J gene TRBJ2-1; TCRdb reports TRBD2, a call that lacks DNA to check it against. CDR1 and CDR2 from the germline V gene are DFQATT and SNEGSKA (reference sequence). The CDR3 is made up of 13 amino acids. CDR3 protein: CSARPSGYNEQFF.

The rearrangement uses TRBV5-1 and TRBJ2-1. The CDR3 totals 15 residues. CDR1 and CDR2 from the germline V gene are SGHRS and YFSETQ. CDR3 sequence: CASSLVSLGNREQFF.

The chain couples TRBV7-9 to TRBJ1-2; the D call from TCRdb, TRBD1, cannot be confirmed without DNA. CDR3 length: 16 amino acids. CDR1 is SEHNR and CDR2 is FQNEAQ in the germline V gene (reference sequence). CDR3 in amino acids: CASSSRDRYLGDGYTF.

J is TRBJ1-5 and V is TRBV7-8. CDR1 is SGHVS, CDR2 FQNEAQ, per germline. This CDR3 region has 18 residues. CDR3 sequence: CASSLTPSGGNSNQPQHF.

The chain links TRBV12-3 or TRBV12-4 to TRBJ2-3; lacking DNA, the TRBD2 call made by TCRdb goes unchecked. This CDR3 spans 16 amino acids. CDR3 in amino acids: CASSPLGSGTTDTQYF.

The chain employs TRBV4-3 and TRBJ2-2; TCRdb outputs TRBD2, but without DNA this stays unchecked. The CDR3 consists of 16 residues. The germline V gene has CDR1 LGHNA and CDR2 YSLEER. The CDR3 sequence is CASSHPADSGPGELFF.

This rearrangement joins TRBV6-5 to TRBJ1-2; the TRBD1 assignment by TCRdb is unverifiable without DNA. The CDR3 runs 13 residues. Germline V gene sequence: CDR1 MNHEY, CDR2 SVGAGI. The CDR3 is CASSYQGRDGYTF.

The V call is TRBV12-3 or TRBV12-4, the J call TRBJ2-7; TCRdb designates TRBD1, a call that cannot be tested without DNA. There are 16 residues in the CDR3. CDR3 protein: CASSPYWGQGAGEQYF.

The CDR3 region is CASSLAVEGGDFNYGYTF. The rearrangement joins TRBV5-1 to TRBJ1-2; there is no DNA to check the TCRdb D call of TRBD1. CDR3 length: 18 residues. CDR1 and CDR2 (germline): SGHRS, YFSETQ.

This sequence joins TRBV18 and TRBJ2-7; TCRdb's D call of TRBD2 is untestable without DNA. Germline V CDR1 and CDR2: KGHSH, LQKENI. The CDR3 has 14 amino acids. The CDR3 is CASSPPDYSYEQYF.

V and J are TRBV4-3 and TRBJ2-3; the D call of TRBD1 rests on TCRdb alone, since no DNA is present to check it. This CDR3 is 15 amino acids long. Germline lookup yields CDR1 LGHNA and CDR2 YSLEER. The CDR3: CASSPTGGMGDTQYF.

The chain combines TRBV3-1 with TRBJ2-7; TCRdb picks TRBD2, but there is no DNA to check that call. The germline CDR1 and CDR2 sequences are LGHDT and YNNKEL (reference sequence). This CDR3 comprises 15 residues. This CDR3 is CASSQGLAGVVEQYF.

The chain employs TRBV27 and TRBJ2-7; TCRdb calls TRBD2, which cannot be checked without DNA. The CDR3 contains 16 residues. CDR1 MNHEY and CDR2 SMNVEV come from the germline V gene (reference sequence). The CDR3 is CASSTIAGQHSYEQYF.